These T cell receptor beta chains were read from a single sample in a study of CD8 T cells in ankylosing spondylitis. TCRdb reprocessed the 5' RACE reads via MiXCR and lists one record per CDR3 protein. The data contain approximately 180,000 distinct CDR3 sequences, over 15% of them seen just once; the ten biggest clones take up more than 3.5%. Source material: blood, either unsorted or a sorted T cell fraction (not recorded which). The receptors here all came from a male donor between 5 and 35 years old with ankylosing spondylitis or in good health (not recorded which). CDR3s include the opening cysteine and the closing phenylalanine or tryptophan.

cdr3_aa j_call v_call
CASSPRTPTGDTF TRBJ1-2 TRBV6-5
CASSQDLGEKLFF TRBJ1-4 TRBV3-1
CSANGGESNQPQHF TRBJ1-5 TRBV20-1
CASTLSPNAVVYGYTF TRBJ1-2 TRBV19
CASRPITLAGGPSAEQFF TRBJ2-1 TRBV7-6
CASSTGQGVKETQYF TRBJ2-5 TRBV5-1
CASSSPGQVIDSPLHF TRBJ1-6 TRBV7-9
CATSLGGSPNEKLFF TRBJ1-4 TRBV15
CSARDLAGGRGETQYF TRBJ2-5 TRBV20-1
CASSLQGDEELFF TRBJ2-2 TRBV7-9
CASSERGPGRAFF TRBJ1-1 TRBV2
CASSDERGLFYNEQFF TRBJ2-1 TRBV6-1
CASSQVKRQEQYF TRBJ2-7 TRBV14
CASSQVVGLTYNEQFF TRBJ2-1 TRBV4-1
CSAPGQGNTEAFF TRBJ1-1 TRBV20-1
CASSLEQAGELFF TRBJ2-2 TRBV5-5
CSVEGSFSNEQFF TRBJ2-1 TRBV29-1
CSASRHLNTKNIQYF TRBJ2-4 TRBV20-1
CAWTGTPYNEQFF TRBJ2-1 TRBV30
CASSLQAGELFF TRBJ2-2 TRBV27
CASSLKAHSGSYNEQFF TRBJ2-1 TRBV7-2
CASSPIRSSGTNEQFF TRBJ2-1 TRBV11-2
CASSSGTQMYEQYF TRBJ2-7 TRBV27
CSVDIAGGNEQFF TRBJ2-1 TRBV29-1
CASSPTGKESPLHF TRBJ1-6 TRBV5-1
CASSLREGGEQYF TRBJ2-7 TRBV12-3/TRBV12-4
CASSPQTGRETQYF TRBJ2-5 TRBV6-5
CASRRRGSFYNEQFF TRBJ2-1 TRBV12-3/TRBV12-4
CASRVLGGYGYTF TRBJ1-2 TRBV12-3/TRBV12-4
CATRQGGSYEQYF TRBJ2-7 TRBV7-9
CSARGAGGRYEQYF TRBJ2-7 TRBV20-1
CASSGPGTFTYEQYF TRBJ2-7 TRBV6-1
CASSGQGMRLGTDTQYF TRBJ2-3 TRBV11-2
CASSFRDRPYEQYF TRBJ2-7 TRBV7-9
CASSSSLAGEGETQYF TRBJ2-5 TRBV12-3/TRBV12-4
CASSYPGLASSTDTQYF TRBJ2-3 TRBV6-6
CASSLESRLGKETQYF TRBJ2-5 TRBV7-2
CATSDLQVPSWNEQFF TRBJ2-1 TRBV24-1
CASSLWSSQQGRGGANVLTF TRBJ2-6 TRBV7-2
CASENRGQSTDTQYF TRBJ2-3 TRBV5-1
CSAKWRQGAEAFF TRBJ1-1 TRBV20-1
CSVQGGAELHSTQYF TRBJ2-3 TRBV29-1
CSVELDNEQFF TRBJ2-1 TRBV29-1
CASSLGHSQETQYF TRBJ2-5 TRBV12-3/TRBV12-4
CASSLDTGTGSF TRBJ2-7 TRBV5-1
CASRPGTGSRQETQYF TRBJ2-5 TRBV11-3
CASSQESVLYNEQFF TRBJ2-1 TRBV4-1
CASSYSGRAYNEQFF TRBJ2-1 TRBV6-5